Listed below are T cell receptor beta chains from one sample, sequenced in a study of beta chain features in type 1 diabetes. Sequencing used immunoSEQ multiplex PCR; TCRdb keeps in-frame clones, though not all of them. The sample holds 250,000 to 300,000 clones; under 8.5% are singletons and the top ten take over 0.8%. Sequenced sample: central memory CD4+ T cells from blood. The receptors shown here come from a young woman in good health. CDR3s include the opening cysteine and the closing phenylalanine or tryptophan. Fields, in order: D gene, J gene, clone size, V gene, CDR3 protein, CDR3 DNA. The D gene is left open where the match is weak. Size values are once, few and many counts, or a class for expanded clones, and some rows have none.

-,TRBJ1-1,many,TRBV4-3,CASSQGGVPGTMEAFF,TGCGCCAGCAGCCAAGGAGGGGTACCCGGGACAATGGAAGCTTTCTTT
TRBD2,TRBJ2-1,few,TRBV9,CASSAFTGTSDEQFF,TGTGCCAGCAGCGCCTTTACCGGGACTAGCGATGAGCAGTTCTTC
TRBD1,TRBJ1-2,few,TRBV4-2,CASSQTPGTGFYGYTF,TGTGCCAGCAGCCAAACGCCCGGGACAGGGTTTTATGGCTACACCTTC
-,TRBJ2-7,-,TRBV28,CASSLGTGSYEQYF,TGTGCCAGCAGTTTAGGAACAGGGTCCTACGAGCAGTACTTC
-,TRBJ1-2,few,TRBV7-9,CASSLSPYGYTF,TGTGCCAGCAGCTTAAGCCCTTATGGCTACACCTTC
-,TRBJ1-5,few,TRBV6-1,CAIGTVSNQPQHF,TGTGCCATCGGGACGGTTAGCAATCAGCCCCAGCATTTT
TRBD1,TRBJ1-4,-,TRBV7-2,CASSSGTVATNEKLFF,TGTGCCAGCAGCTCAGGGACAGTAGCAACTAATGAAAAACTGTTTTTT
-,TRBJ1-6,-,TRBV7-8,CASSSEVNSPLHF,TGTGCCAGCAGCTCGGAGGTGAATTCACCCCTCCACTTT
TRBD2,TRBJ2-5,-,TRBV11-2,CASSPRGLAGAETQYF,TGTGCCAGCAGCCCCCGGGGACTAGCGGGAGCAGAGACCCAGTACTTC
TRBD2,TRBJ2-4,few,TRBV7-2,CASSPRGGATFSQNAIQYF,TGTGCCAGCAGCCCACGGGGAGGGGCTACTTTTAGCCAAAATGCCATTCAGTACTTC
TRBD1,TRBJ1-6,-,TRBV7-3,CASSLAGTEDSPLHF,TGTGCCAGCAGCTTAGCCGGGACAGAAGATTCACCCCTCCACTTT
TRBD2,TRBJ2-7,-,TRBV11-2,CASSLGGASGEQYF,TGTGCCAGCAGCTTAGGAGGGGCTAGCGGGGAGCAGTACTTC
-,TRBJ1-5,-,TRBV6-4,CASSDLCDSCRQPQHF,TGTGCCAGCAGTGACCTCTGCGACAGCTGCCGACAGCCCCAGCATTTT
-,TRBJ1-5,many,TRBV19,CASRAGYQPQHF,TGTGCCAGTAGGGCCGGGTATCAGCCCCAGCATTTT
TRBD1,TRBJ2-7,few,TRBV6-5,CASSYSRTGNEQYF,TGTGCCAGCAGTTACTCCAGGACAGGGAACGAGCAGTACTTC
TRBD1,TRBJ2-7,few,TRBV2,CASSAGTGSYEQYF,TGTGCCAGCAGCGCCGGGACAGGGTCCTACGAGCAGTACTTC
-,TRBJ1-2,-,TRBV7-8,CASSLANRRYGYTF,TGTGCCAGCAGCTTAGCGAACCGCCGGTATGGCTACACCTTC